The source of this T cell receptor beta chain is a study of blood T cell repertoires in COVID-19. This clone appeared a single time. Authors' analysis steps: Estimation of nucleated cell counts was performed using reference gene primer amplification. Repertoires were generated with immunoSEQ multiplex PCR, while TCRdb's copy carries only in-frame clones and drops some. V, J and clone size are those of that table, while D and trimming were read from the DNA. Seen here are 65,000 to 70,000 clones, about 80% observed once, and the top ten hold under 6%. The sequence was collected from an older woman with acute or convalescent COVID-19. Sequencing input: peripheral blood.

In nucleotides, the CDR3 is TGTGCCAGCAGCCAAGGGCCCACTGAAGCTTTCTTT. Amino acids: CASSQGPTEAFF. The chain links TRBV3-1 (or the pseudogene TRBV3-2) to TRBJ1-1; the D is unclear. Between the trimmed V and J ends, which lost 1 base and 4 bases, there was a span of 4 bases. This CDR3 spans 12 amino acids. Germline V gives CDR1 LGHDT, CDR2 YNNKEL (reference sequence).